The 24 T cell receptor beta chains presented below share a single source sample, sequenced in a study of blood T cell repertoires in COVID-19. Profiling relied on immunoSEQ multiplex PCR, and the TCRdb table lists in-frame clones only, not all of them. In the table there are some 150,000 clones, roughly 85% of which are singletons. The sample taken for sequencing was peripheral blood. Source of these receptors: a man between 65 and 85 years old with acute or convalescent COVID-19.

V gene TRBV19 combines with J gene TRBJ1-1; TRBD1 matches 9 bases. CDR3 length: 16 residues. Germline V lookup: CDR1 LNHDA, CDR2 SQIVND (reference sequence). V shed 6 bases and J 1 base; nucleotides not matched to a gene: 9. CDR3 loop: CASSREGQGWNTEAFF. DNA for the CDR3: TGTGCCAGTAGCCGCGAGGGACAGGGATGGAACACTGAAGCTTTCTTT. The full variable domain, completed using reference TRBV19 and TRBJ1-1, is DGGITQSPKYLFRKEGQNVTLSCEQNLNHDAMYWYRQDPGQGLRLIYYSQIVNDFQKGDIAEGYSVSREKKESFPLTVTSAQKNPTAFYLCASSREGQGWNTEAFFGQGTRLTVV.

The chain joins TRBV5-6 to TRBJ1-2; weak D call: TRBD1 (5 bases). The ends were cut back, 5 bases at V and 4 bases at J, with 15 bases in the middle. Germline V CDR1 and CDR2: SGHDT, YYEEEE. The CDR3 runs 14 residues. CDR3 sequence: CASSNMGLSYGYTF. The CDR3 DNA sequence: TGTGCCAGCAGTAATATGGGACTTTCCTATGGCTACACCTTC.

This clone occurred a few times. This chain joins TRBV2 and TRBJ2-7, with TRBD1 matching 11 bases. J gave up 7 bases and V 6 bases, and 14 bases lay outside the gene matches. Germline V CDR1 and CDR2: SNHLY, FYNNEI. The CDR3 length is 16 residues. The CDR3 sequence: CASRPQGGTGGYEQYF. The CDR3 DNA is TGTGCCAGCAGACCTCAAGGGGGGACAGGGGGGTATGAGCAGTACTTC.

The V and J genes are TRBV2 and TRBJ1-5; 8 bases fit TRBD1. After removal of 5 bases from V and 2 bases from J, the junction contained 8 bases not matched to a gene. The germline CDR1 and CDR2 sequences are SNHLY and FYNNEI. This CDR3 is built from 16 residues. The CDR3 nucleotides read TGTGCCAGCAGTCCCGACAGGGGCGCCGGCAATCAGCCCCAGCATTTT. It codes for CASSPDRGAGNQPQHF. Full variable domain (outside the CDR3, taken from reference TRBV2 and TRBJ1-5): EPEVTQTPSHQVTQMGQEVILRCVPISNHLYFYWYRQILGQKVEFLVSFYNNEISEKSEIFDDQFSVERPDGSNFTLKIRSTKLEDSAMYFCASSPDRGAGNQPQHFGDGTRLSIL.

The chain recombines TRBV4-1 with TRBJ2-2; unclear D gene. This CDR3 is 14 amino acids long. V lost 4 bases to trimming and J lost 3 bases, with 9 bases between them. Germline V gives CDR1 MGHRA, CDR2 YSYEKL. The CDR3 here is CASSPRLYTGELFF. CDR3 DNA: TGCGCCAGCAGCCCCCGACTTTACACCGGGGAGCTGTTTTTT.

This clone was detected a few times. The rearrangement uses TRBV19 and TRBJ2-7; no definite D call. CDR3 length: 13 amino acids. Germline V gene sequence: CDR1 LNHDA, CDR2 SQIVND (reference sequence). Trimming left V 3 bases short and J 1 base short, with 7 bases between. CDR3: CASSIGRSYEQYF. The DNA for the CDR3 is TGTGCCAGTAGTATTGGCAGATCCTACGAGCAGTACTTC.

Only one count was recorded for this clone. V gene TRBV5-1 combines with J gene TRBJ2-3, with TRBD2 identical over 12 bases. Germline V gene lookup returns CDR1 SGHRS and CDR2 YFSETQ. The V segment lost 6 bases and the J segment 3 bases; nucleotides outside the gene matches: 5. This CDR3 spans 15 amino acids. The DNA of the CDR3 is TGCGCCAGCAACTATGGGACTAGCGGGACAGATACGCAGTATTTT. Translation: CASNYGTSGTDTQYF.

The chain is built from TRBV11-2 and TRBJ2-7; maybe TRBD1 (5 bases). Between the trimmed V and J ends, which lost 5 bases and 3 bases, there was a span of 17 bases. The CDR3 is made up of 15 amino acids. Per the germline V gene, CDR1 is SGHAT and CDR2 is FQNNGV. The CDR3 loop reads CASSPNPRALYEQYF. In DNA form, the CDR3 reads TGTGCCAGCAGCCCTAATCCCAGGGCCCTCTACGAGCAGTACTTC.

The chain couples TRBV7-8 to TRBJ1-5; D is unclear. From germline, CDR1 is SGHVS and CDR2 FQNEAQ. CDR3 length: 15 amino acids. The ends were cut back, 5 bases at V and 2 bases at J, with 13 bases in the middle. CDR3 loop: CASSPLLTRNQPQHF. In DNA form, the CDR3 reads TGTGCCAGCAGCCCTCTGTTGACACGCAATCAGCCCCAGCATTTT.

In the case of this clone: One end of the junction is discordant with germline, which a read error may explain. The chain employs TRBV19 and TRBJ2-1; 9 bases fit TRBD2. Germline CDR1 and CDR2: LNHDA and SQIVND (reference sequence). The CDR3 has 14 amino acids. CDR3 sequence: CASSIDSSGGSRVF. For the CDR3, the DNA is TGTGCCAGTAGTATAGATAGTAGCGGGGGAAGCAGGGTCTTC.

This chain uses TRBV27 with TRBJ2-1; 9 bases line up with TRBD2. CDR3 length: 13 residues. The junction had 7 bases not matched to a gene; V was cut back by 10 bases and J by 6 bases. Germline values: CDR1 MNHEY, CDR2 SMNVEV (reference sequence). The CDR3 is CATRTSDGNEQFF. Written as DNA, the CDR3 is TGTGCCACCCGGACTAGCGATGGCAATGAGCAGTTCTTC.

This chain uses TRBV7-9 with TRBJ1-3; 10 nucleotides agree with TRBD1. CDR1 and CDR2 (germline): SEHNR, FQNEAQ (reference sequence). The CDR3 contains 15 residues. Trimming cost V 5 bases and J 4 bases; bases outside gene matches: 5. CDR3 in amino acids: CASSSPGQGGNTIYF. The DNA of the CDR3 is TGTGCCAGCAGCAGTCCGGGACAGGGGGGAAACACCATATATTTT.

The chain links TRBV7-9 to TRBJ2-7; D may be TRBD1 (5 bases). The CDR3 has 15 amino acids. Germline CDR1 SEHNR, CDR2 FQNEAQ (reference sequence). V lost 3 bases and J 2 bases, leaving 14 bases between the germline ends. The CDR3 reads CASSFPQGAAYEQYF. In DNA, the CDR3 is TGTGCCAGCAGCTTTCCCCAAGGGGCCGCCTACGAGCAGTACTTC.

V gene TRBV15 combines with J gene TRBJ2-6; 7 positions agree with TRBD2. J was trimmed by 0 bases and V by 6 bases; bases with no gene match: 14. The germline CDR1 and CDR2 sequences are LNHNV and YYDKDF (reference sequence). This CDR3 spans 19 amino acids. CDR3 coding DNA: TGTGCCACCAGTCCGCCATGGGCGGGAGCTTACTCTGGGGCCAACGTCCTGACTTTC. Translating it yields CATSPPWAGAYSGANVLTF.

This chain connects TRBV4-3 to TRBJ2-1, with 7 bases identical to TRBD2. CDR1 is LGHNA and CDR2 is YSLEER in the germline V gene. The CDR3 sequence is 16 residues long. V dropped 0 bases and J dropped 1; count of bases not matched to a gene: 3. The DNA for the CDR3 is TGCGCCAGCAGCCAAGATTTCGGGGGGTCCTACAATGAGCAGTTCTTC. This encodes CASSQDFGGSYNEQFF.

V is TRBV30 and J is TRBJ2-1; 10 bases agree with TRBD2. Germline CDR1 GTSNPN, CDR2 SVGIG (reference sequence). The CDR3 runs to 15 residues. Trimming cost V 8 bases and J 14 bases; bases outside gene matches: 21. The CDR3 region has the DNA TGTGCCCCAAGCCCGACCGGGACTAGCGTTCGGGAGAAGTTCTTC. It encodes CAPSPTGTSVREKFF.

The chain joins TRBV6-5 to TRBJ2-7; 9 bases align to TRBD1. Germline trimming cut 5 bases from V and 7 bases from J; bases unmatched to any gene: 6. Germline V gene data show CDR1 as MNHEY and CDR2 as SVGAGI. The CDR3 spans 13 residues. CDR3 sequence reads: CASSLQGAGEQYF. The CDR3 DNA reads as TGTGCCAGCAGTCTACAGGGGGCGGGAGAGCAGTACTTC.

The rearrangement uses TRBV9 and TRBJ2-6; tentative D call: TRBD1 (6 bases). The germline CDR1 and CDR2 sequences are SGDLS and YYNGEE. The CDR3 spans 17 residues. Trimming pared 0 bases from V and 3 bases from J, leaving 13 bases between. CDR3 sequence reads: CASSVGSGGDGANVLTF. Here the CDR3 DNA reads TGTGCCAGCAGCGTAGGTTCTGGGGGCGATGGGGCCAACGTCCTGACTTTC.

This sequence joins TRBV25-1 and TRBJ1-6, with D possibly TRBD1 on 5 matching bases. V was pared by 3 bases and J by 4 bases, with 10 bases between. The CDR3 contains 15 residues. CDR1 and CDR2 (germline): MGHDK, SYGVNS. The CDR3 protein is CASSDAQGYNSPLHF. CDR3 bases: TGTGCCAGCAGTGATGCCCAGGGTTATAATTCACCCCTCCACTTT.

This chain links TRBV6-6 with TRBJ2-5, with 9 nucleotides matching TRBD2. The germline V gene encodes CDR1 MNHNY and CDR2 SVGAGI (reference sequence). The CDR3 covers 15 residues. J gave up 6 bases and V 6 bases, and 11 bases lay outside the gene matches. CDR3 protein: CASRRGLAGSKTQYF. The DNA of the CDR3 is TGTGCCAGCAGAAGAGGGCTAGCGGGAAGTAAGACCCAGTACTTC.

V usage is TRBV28 and J usage is TRBJ1-6; TRBD1 matches 7 bases. The CDR3 consists of 17 residues. Trimming removed 3 bases from V and 7 bases from J; junction bases left unmatched: 12. Germline V CDR1 and CDR2: MDHEN, SYDVKM. CDR3 bases: TGTGCCAGCAGTTTGCCCCTCGACAGGGCGGGGAATTCACCCCTCCACTTT. Its translation is CASSLPLDRAGNSPLHF.

This chain joins TRBV7-2 and TRBJ1-5, with D uncertain. The CDR3 sequence is 15 residues long. Between the trimmed V and J ends, which lost 1 base and 6 bases, there was a span of 13 bases. Looked up from germline, CDR1 is SGHTA and CDR2 is FQGNSA. The CDR3 DNA reads TGTGCCAGCAGCTTAGGGCCCTTCACCAGTCAGCCCCAGCATTTT. It codes for CASSLGPFTSQPQHF.

CDR3 bases: TGTGCCAGCAGACTTGGACTAGCGGGAGTTAGACACCCCTACGAGCAGTACTTC. Amino acid sequence: CASRLGLAGVRHPYEQYF. V is TRBV7-2 and J is TRBJ2-7, with 13 bases aligning to TRBD2. This CDR3 contains 18 residues. Looked up from germline, CDR1 is SGHTA and CDR2 is FQGNSA. V was clipped by 6 bases and J by 2 bases; unmatched bases: 13.

The rearrangement joins TRBV5-1 to TRBJ1-2, with TRBD1 identical over 8 bases. The CDR3 is 16 amino acids. V lost 4 bases, J lost 3 bases, and 11 bases stayed unmatched. Germline lookup yields CDR1 SGHRS and CDR2 YFSETQ. This chain's CDR3 is CASSNRTGGLDYGYTF. CDR3 DNA: TGCGCCAGCAGCAATCGTACAGGGGGACTTGACTATGGCTACACCTTC.